A single TCR beta chain is shown here with its context. The V gene end was trimmed by 1 base and the J gene end by 0 bases; junction bases not matched to a gene: 9. Germline-derived CDR1 and CDR2 are SGHVS and FQNEAQ. The CDR3 extends over 18 amino acids. This specimen belongs to a study of blood T cell repertoires in COVID-19. Study summary: The samples span acute and convalescent COVID-19 from the United States, Italy and Spain. The analysed material was cDNA or gDNA that came from T cells, B-cell-depleted T cells, or PBMCs.

Assay used: immunoSEQ multiplex PCR; TCRdb lists only in-frame clones, some missing. The sample has approximately 270,000 clones, about nine tenths seen once. The sample taken for sequencing was peripheral blood. The clonotype was recovered from a middle-aged man with active or convalescent COVID-19. The gene calls are TRBV7-8 and TRBJ1-3, with 7 bases lining up with TRBD1. The CDR3 nucleotides are TGTGCCAGCAGCTTAGAGGGGGCCTACAGGGGCTCTGGAAACACCATATATTTT. Translated, it gives CASSLEGAYRGSGNTIYF.